The clone carrying this TCR beta chain was picked up one time. This CDR3 has 15 residues. Germline CDR1 reads MGHRA; CDR2 reads YSYEKL. Trimming removed 6 bases from V and 1 base from J, with 13 bases in between. This entry belongs to a study of technical replicates of blood from several donors. TCRdb's table, derived via immunoSEQ multiplex PCR, lists solely in-frame clones and lacks some. The profile covers about 75,000 clones, with about 97% appearing a single time and under 0.2% taken by the ten largest. The chain uses TRBV4-1 and TRBJ2-1; D call uncertain. Sequencing used T cells isolated from PBMCs. The sequence was collected from a human donor in good health. CDR3 sequence: CASSDYPASYNEQFF. The CDR3 coding sequence is TGCGCCAGCAGTGATTACCCCGCGTCCTACAATGAGCAGTTCTTC.